The T cell receptor (beta chain) described here comes from a study of HIV-infected children after antiretroviral therapy interruption. Treatment meaning: PENTA 11 planned treatment interruption arm or continuous ART arm. The TCR library was built from RNA with a 3' RACE protocol and unique molecular identifiers. A single record per CDR3 protein comes from TCRdb applying MiXCR to the 3' RACE reads. The data hold about 50,000 distinct CDR3 sequences, with around 4.5% observed a single time. This clonotype was seen many times. Specimen: CD45RA+ CD4+ T cells from PBMCs, pooled from several time points, collected from a donor given antiretroviral therapy, either interrupted or continuous. The sample's subset: naive CD4+ CD45RA+ CD45RO- T cells. The receptor was isolated from a pool of human donors with HIV.

The CDR3 nucleotides read TGTGCCAGTAGTATAGCCCCTCCTCAGCCCCAGCATTTT. Amino acid sequence: CASSIAPPQPQHF. The rearrangement uses TRBV19 and TRBJ1-5; D is ambiguous. Trimming stripped 1 base from V and 6 bases from J, with 7 bases between. Germline loops: CDR1 LNHDA, CDR2 SQIVND (reference sequence). The CDR3 sequence is 13 residues long.